Below are 4 T cell receptor beta chains sequenced from a single sample in a study of molecular identifiers for immune sequencing clone quantification (dated 2018 in TCRdb). The library came from PCR. The sequencing machine was an Illumina HiSeq 4000. TCRdb reran the public reads through fastp at Q25 and MiXCR, keeping productive beta chains. One record per CDR3 amino acid sequence lists the most common genes and DNA. The sample table lists more than 300,000 distinct CDR3 sequences, about 20% of them with a count of one. The ten most abundant clones make up approximately 0.83% of the sample. What was sequenced was naive CD8+ T cells from blood, with Jurkat cell RNA spiked in. Taken with the paper, the label for cell subset or site translates to: FACS-sorted CD8+CD4-CCR7+CD45RA+ naive T cells. The receptors originated from a human donor in good health. Some libraries in this study had Jurkat cell RNA spiked in.

This clonotype was recorded many times. The chain is built from TRBV7-9 and TRBJ1-6; D perhaps matches TRBD1 (6 bases). The CDR3 spans 14 residues. The germline gives CDR1 SEHNR, CDR2 FQNEAQ (reference sequence). Trimming removed 5 bases at V and 6 bases at J, with 11 bases between. DNA for the CDR3: TGTGCCAGCAGCGGGGGACAAATTAATTCACCCCTCCACTTT. Encoded protein: CASSGGQINSPLHF.

This chain's CDR3 is CASSNQDYNQPQHF. CDR3 DNA sequence: TGTGCCAGCAGTAATCAGGATTACAATCAGCCCCAGCATTTT. The chain combines TRBV6-5 with TRBJ1-5; D is undetermined. Germline V gene data show CDR1 as MNHEY and CDR2 as SVGAGI. The length of the CDR3 is 14 residues. With 5 bases removed from V and 3 bases from J, the gap between germline ends came to 11 bases.

This clonotype has at least ten counts. Being one base from a much bigger clone, this may be a read error. The rearrangement links TRBV6-2 or TRBV6-3 to TRBJ2-3; D gene uncertain. The V and J ends lost 6 bases and 2 bases respectively, with 3 bases between them. This CDR3 contains 11 residues. The germline V gene has CDR1 MNHEY and CDR2 SVGEGT. CDR3 DNA sequence: TGTGCCAGCAGGCTCACAGATACGCAGTATTTT. Translated, it gives CASRLTDTQYF.

In the case of this clonotype: A much larger clone differs from this one at a single base, so this may be a read error. The chain combines TRBV7-9 with TRBJ2-7; the D gene is possibly TRBD2 (5 bases). Germline V lookup: CDR1 SEHNR, CDR2 FQNEAQ (reference sequence). The CDR3 contains 12 residues. In DNA form, the CDR3 reads TGTGCCAGCGGCGGGCTGGGCTACGTGCAGTACTTC. Its translation: CASGGLGYVQYF. Together with reference TRBV7-9 and TRBJ2-7, the CDR3 gives the full variable domain: DTGVSQNPRHKITKRGQNVTFRCDPISEHNRLYWYRQTLGQGPEFLTYFQNEAQLEKSRLLSDRFSAERPKGSFSTLEIQRTEQGDSAMYLCASGGLGYVQYFGPGTRLTVT.